This is a list of T cell receptor beta chains from one sample in a study of cytomegalovirus exposure and HLA in healthy donors. Here immunoSEQ multiplex PCR was the method, and the copy in TCRdb shows in-frame clones only, minus some. The sample lists around 150,000 clones, 60% to 85% seen once, with 1.2% to 1.5% in the top ten. The sequenced sample was PBMCs. The source is a woman between 40 and 55 years old in good health and CMV-seronegative. Both conserved end residues are part of each CDR3. Each record gives: clone size, V gene, D gene, J gene, CDR3 protein, CDR3 DNA. A D gene is named only where the DNA matches it firmly. Clone sizes are given selectively: once, few, many, or a class where the clone is expanded.

NA	TRBV9	NA	TRBJ1-4	CASSVGAMEKLFF	TGTGCCAGCAGCGTAGGGGCCATGGAAAAACTGTTTTTT
NA	TRBV6-1	TRBD1	TRBJ1-3	CASSSTGVGNTIYF	TGTGCCAGCAGTTCTACAGGGGTAGGAAACACCATATATTTT
NA	TRBV6-5	NA	TRBJ1-2	CASSYTGGAFGYTF	TGTGCCAGCAGTTACACCGGAGGGGCATTTGGCTACACCTTC
NA	TRBV30	NA	TRBJ1-5	CAWSVIRSNQPQHF	TGTGCCTGGTCTGTAATCCGTAGCAATCAGCCCCAGCATTTT
NA	TRBV7-9	NA	TRBJ2-5	CASSLEQKETQYF	TGTGCCAGCAGCTTAGAACAGAAAGAGACCCAGTACTTC
NA	TRBV6-6	TRBD1	TRBJ2-3	CASSYSQGAYTDTQYF	TGTGCCAGCAGTTACTCACAGGGGGCATACACAGATACGCAGTATTTT
NA	TRBV7-7	NA	TRBJ2-7	CASSLSDSGAEQYF	TGTGCTAGCAGCTTATCGGACAGCGGCGCCGAGCAGTACTTC
NA	TRBV27	NA	TRBJ1-6	CASSRRTDSSPLHF	TGTGCCAGCAGCCGCCGTACAGATTCCTCACCCCTCCACTTT
NA	TRBV5-4	TRBD1	TRBJ1-1	CASSPGDRATEAFF	TGTGCCAGCAGCCCCGGAGACAGGGCCACTGAAGCTTTCTTT
NA	TRBV6-1	TRBD1	TRBJ1-6	CASSGGTGFSPLHF	TGTGCCAGCAGTGGAGGGACAGGGTTTTCACCCCTCCACTTT
NA	TRBV6-5	NA	TRBJ1-2	CASSYTRVRGYTF	TGTGCCAGCAGTTACACCAGGGTTCGGGGCTACACCTTC
NA	TRBV29-1	TRBD1	TRBJ2-5	CSVEGSGGRGLETQYF	TGCAGCGTTGAAGGATCTGGGGGCAGGGGGCTTGAGACCCAGTACTTC
NA	TRBV2	TRBD2	TRBJ2-2	CASSLSGGASNTGELFF	TGTGCCAGCAGCCTGAGCGGGGGGGCCTCGAACACCGGGGAGCTGTTTTTT
NA	TRBV6-6	NA	TRBJ2-7	CASSYRTKFYEQYF	TGTGCCAGCAGTTACCGGACAAAATTCTACGAGCAGTACTTC
NA	TRBV2	TRBD1	TRBJ2-7	CASSLSGTGAGEQYF	TGTGCCAGCAGTTTATCCGGGACAGGGGCTGGCGAGCAGTACTTC
NA	TRBV6-1	NA	TRBJ1-4	CASPGQGGEKLFF	TGTGCCAGCCCGGGGCAGGGAGGGGAAAAACTGTTTTTT
NA	TRBV5-1	NA	TRBJ1-2	CASSLGTANYGYTF	TGCGCCAGCAGCTTGGGGACAGCAAACTATGGCTACACCTTC
few	TRBV2	TRBD1	TRBJ1-1	CASRDRGSLAFF	TGTGCCAGCAGGGACAGGGGGAGCCTTGCTTTCTTT
NA	TRBV6-1	TRBD1	TRBJ2-7	CASRRGQIPYEQYF	TGTGCCAGCAGGAGGGGACAGATCCCCTACGAGCAGTACTTC
NA	TRBV13	NA	TRBJ1-6	CASSLGGVLNNSPLHF	TGTGCCAGCAGCTTAGGAGGGGTCCTTAATAATTCACCCCTCCACTTT
NA	TRBV10-2	NA	TRBJ2-5	CASGGLIQETQYF	TGCGCCAGTGGGGGACTGATCCAAGAGACCCAGTACTTC
NA	TRBV7-9	NA	TRBJ1-1	CASSTLNTEAFF	TGTGCCAGCAGCACTCTGAACACTGAAGCTTTCTTT
NA	TRBV28	TRBD1	TRBJ2-2	CASSWTGARTGELFF	TGTGCCAGCAGTTGGACAGGGGCCCGCACCGGGGAGCTGTTTTTT
NA	TRBV6-4	TRBD1	TRBJ1-6	CASREQGGGTSPLHF	TGTGCCAGCAGGGAACAGGGGGGGGGAACTTCACCCCTCCACTTT
NA	TRBV30	NA	TRBJ1-1	CAWSPQANTEAFF	TGTGCCTGGAGCCCCCAAGCGAACACTGAAGCTTTCTTT
once	TRBV7-9	TRBD1	TRBJ2-3	CASSLVGQGVSDTQYF	TGTGCCAGCAGTTTAGTGGGACAGGGGGTCTCAGATACGCAGTATTTT
NA	TRBV7-9	TRBD1	TRBJ1-2	CASSLEQGGNYGYTF	TGTGCCAGCAGCTTAGAACAGGGGGGTAACTATGGCTACACCTTC
NA	TRBV4-1	NA	TRBJ1-4	CASSQDMAGGTNEKLFF	TGCGCCAGCAGCCAAGATATGGCGGGGGGCACTAATGAAAAACTGTTTTTT
NA	TRBV9	NA	TRBJ1-5	CASSVDPGNQPQHF	TGTGCCAGCAGCGTAGATCCCGGTAATCAGCCCCAGCATTTT
NA	TRBV2	TRBD1	TRBJ2-3	CASTKGQGRTDTQYF	TGTGCCAGCACCAAGGGACAGGGACGCACAGATACGCAGTATTTT
NA	TRBV28	NA	TRBJ1-2	CASSPPDFYGYTF	TGTGCCAGCAGTCCCCCAGACTTCTATGGCTACACCTTC
NA	TRBV4-3	TRBD1	TRBJ1-1	CASSQGAGTGYNRWAEAFF	TGCGCCAGCAGCCAAGGAGCCGGGACAGGCTACAACCGGTGGGCTGAAGCTTTCTTT
NA	TRBV6-4	NA	TRBJ1-1	CASSDSRMNTEAFF	TGTGCCAGCAGTGACTCGAGAATGAACACTGAAGCTTTCTTT
NA	TRBV5-6	TRBD1	TRBJ1-2	CASSKGQINYGYTF	TGTGCCAGCAGTAAGGGACAGATAAACTATGGCTACACCTTC
once	TRBV29-1	TRBD1	TRBJ2-7	CSVRTGLGEQYF	TGCAGCGTTCGGACAGGGCTAGGCGAGCAGTACTTC
NA	TRBV5-1	NA	TRBJ1-1	CASSLDSLARNTEAFF	TGCGCCAGCAGCTTGGACAGTCTTGCGCGGAACACTGAAGCTTTCTTT
NA	TRBV27	TRBD1	TRBJ1-4	CASRRTGKRSEKLFF	TGTGCCAGCAGAAGGACAGGCAAGAGGAGTGAAAAACTGTTTTTT
once	TRBV7-8	NA	TRBJ1-5	CASSSLEENQPQHF	TGTGCCAGCAGCTCGCTGGAGGAAAACCAGCCCCAGCATTTT
NA	TRBV19	TRBD1	TRBJ2-7	CASSTGTGGNYEQYF	TGTGCCAGTAGTACCGGGACAGGGGGAAACTACGAGCAGTACTTC
NA	TRBV5-4	TRBD1	TRBJ1-2	CASSLPGQGFYGYTF	TGTGCCAGCAGCTTGCCGGGACAGGGCTTTTATGGCTACACCTTC
NA	TRBV28	NA	TRBJ1-2	CATPRRVGDYGYTF	TGTGCCACCCCGCGGCGAGTAGGCGACTATGGCTACACCTTC
NA	TRBV29-1	NA	TRBJ1-1	CSVRGREMNTEAFF	TGCAGCGTCCGGGGGAGGGAAATGAACACTGAAGCTTTCTTT
NA	TRBV7-9	TRBD1	TRBJ1-1	CASRETGRRREAFF	TGTGCCAGCAGGGAGACAGGGAGGCGTCGGGAAGCTTTCTTT
NA	TRBV29-1	NA	TRBJ1-1	CSVHRTVNTEAFF	TGCAGCGTTCACAGGACGGTCAACACTGAAGCTTTCTTT
NA	TRBV2	NA	TRBJ1-5	CASRAGTLGSQPQHF	TGTGCCAGCAGGGCCGGGACTCTCGGAAGCCAGCCCCAGCATTTT